This T cell receptor (beta chain) was captured by sequencing in a study of blood T cells in healthy people across ages. In the case of this clonotype: Its specificity is unknown. This may come from a read error, since a much larger clone is one base off.

Using a J-beta primer mix together with a sample-barcoded 5' primer, a second PCR was run for about 6 to 12 cycles. MiXCR, applied by TCRdb to the 5' RACE reads, yields one record per CDR3 protein. This sample has 800,000 to 1,300,000 distinct CDR3 sequences, with roughly a quarter found just once. Findings and limits, study-wide: In older individuals, TCR beta diversity per million T cells was lower, falling roughly linearly with age.

Trimming took off 6 bases at V and 1 base at J, with 9 bases between the two ends. The germline gives CDR1 MDHEN, CDR2 SYDVKM. CDR3 length: 13 amino acids. This sample was also put to use in a study of T cells of mothers and their children.

The J gene is TRBJ2-5, the V gene TRBV28; D may be TRBD2 (7 bases). Source material: blood. This clonotype was sampled from a girl aged 2 to 10 in good health. The chain's CDR3 is CASRRGAQETQYF. The CDR3 bases are TGTGCCAGCAGACGGGGGGCCCAAGAGACCCAGTACTTC.